The clone carrying this T cell receptor (beta chain) was detected once. Its specificity is not known. The same CDR3 arises from other DNA sequences in this sample as well. Data came from immunoSEQ multiplex PCR; TCRdb stores just in-frame clones and leaves some out. The sample lists about 130,000 clones; about 88% were seen once. Separate from the roughly 730-subject first cohort, the roughly 120-subject validation cohort was the one that the donors belonged to. The ends were cut back, 2 bases at V and 4 bases at J, with 9 bases in the middle. The CDR3 length is 13 residues. Germline lookup yields CDR1 SGHRS and CDR2 YFSETQ. The sample comes from a study of cytomegalovirus exposure and HLA in healthy donors. Whole-study results and caveats: Cytomegalovirus-associated status was assigned to 150 to 200 TCR beta chains. The classifier was said to identify cytomegalovirus status with high specificity and sensitivity.

The specimen was PBMCs. The chain carries TRBV5-1 and TRBJ1-2; the D gene is possibly TRBD1 (5 bases). The receptor was derived from a man aged 25 to 40 in good health and CMV-seronegative. CDR3 amino acids: CASSLQTGYGYTF. The CDR3 nucleotides read TGCGCCAGCAGCTTACAAACAGGCTATGGCTACACCTTC.